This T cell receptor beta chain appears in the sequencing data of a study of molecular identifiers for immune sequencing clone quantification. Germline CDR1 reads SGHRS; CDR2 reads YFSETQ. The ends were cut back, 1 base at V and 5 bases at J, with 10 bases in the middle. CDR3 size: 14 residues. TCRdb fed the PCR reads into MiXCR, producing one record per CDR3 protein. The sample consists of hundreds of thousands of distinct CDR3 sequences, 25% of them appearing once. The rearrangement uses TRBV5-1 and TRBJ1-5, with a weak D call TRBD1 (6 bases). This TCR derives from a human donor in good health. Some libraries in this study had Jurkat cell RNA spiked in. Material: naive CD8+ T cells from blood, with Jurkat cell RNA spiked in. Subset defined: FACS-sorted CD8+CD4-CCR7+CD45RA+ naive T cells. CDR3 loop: CASSLWGADQPQHF. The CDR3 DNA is TGCGCCAGCAGCTTGTGGGGGGCTGATCAGCCCCAGCATTTT. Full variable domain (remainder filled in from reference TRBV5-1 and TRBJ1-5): KAGVTQTPRYLIKTRGQQVTLSCSPISGHRSVSWYQQTPGQGLQFLFEYFSETQRNKGNFPGRFSGRQFSNSRSEMNVSTLELGDSALYLCASSLWGADQPQHFGDGTRLSIL.